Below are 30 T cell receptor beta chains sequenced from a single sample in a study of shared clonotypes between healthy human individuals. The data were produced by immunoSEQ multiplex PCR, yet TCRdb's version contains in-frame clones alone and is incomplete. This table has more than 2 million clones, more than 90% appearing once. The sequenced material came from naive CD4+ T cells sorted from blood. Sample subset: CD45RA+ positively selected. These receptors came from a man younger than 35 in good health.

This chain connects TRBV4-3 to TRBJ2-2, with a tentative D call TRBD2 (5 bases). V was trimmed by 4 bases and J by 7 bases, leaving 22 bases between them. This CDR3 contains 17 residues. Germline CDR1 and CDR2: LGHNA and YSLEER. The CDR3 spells CASSPALQSGSDGELFF. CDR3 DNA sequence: TGCGCCAGCAGCCCTGCCCTTCAGAGCGGCTCAGACGGGGAGCTGTTTTTT.

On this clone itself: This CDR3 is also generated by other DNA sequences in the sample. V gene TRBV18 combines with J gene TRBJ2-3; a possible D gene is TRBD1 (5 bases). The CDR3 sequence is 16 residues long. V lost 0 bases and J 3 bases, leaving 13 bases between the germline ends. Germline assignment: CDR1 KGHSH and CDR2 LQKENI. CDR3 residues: CASSPPGLKGTDTQYF. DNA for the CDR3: TGTGCCAGCTCACCACCAGGGTTGAAGGGGACAGATACGCAGTATTTT.

CDR3 sequence (DNA): TGCGCCAGCAGCCAAGACGGCGGACAGCCCTACGAGCAGTACTTC. It encodes CASSQDGGQPYEQYF. V gene TRBV4-3 combines with J gene TRBJ2-7, with D perhaps TRBD1 (6 bases). The CDR3 has 15 residues. Germline-derived CDR1 and CDR2 are LGHNA and YSLEER. Deletions cut 0 bases from V and 2 bases from J, with 11 bases between.

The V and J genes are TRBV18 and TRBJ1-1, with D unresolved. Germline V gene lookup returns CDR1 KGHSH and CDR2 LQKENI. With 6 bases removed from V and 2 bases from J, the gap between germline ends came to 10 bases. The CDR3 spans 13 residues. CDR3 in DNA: TGTGCCAGCTCCGCTGACGGTAACACTGAAGCTTTCTTT. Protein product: CASSADGNTEAFF.

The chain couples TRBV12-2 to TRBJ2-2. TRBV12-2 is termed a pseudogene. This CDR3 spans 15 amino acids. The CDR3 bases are TGTGCAAGTCCCCCACCCCGGCCCAACACCGGGGAGCTGTTTTTT. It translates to CASPPPRPNTGELFF.

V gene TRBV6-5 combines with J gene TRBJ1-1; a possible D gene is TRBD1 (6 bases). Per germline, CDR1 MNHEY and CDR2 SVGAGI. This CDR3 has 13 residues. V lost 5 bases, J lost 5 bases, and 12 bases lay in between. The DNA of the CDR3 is TGTGCCAGCAGTACCAAAACAGGGACTGAAGCTTTCTTT. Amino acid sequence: CASSTKTGTEAFF.

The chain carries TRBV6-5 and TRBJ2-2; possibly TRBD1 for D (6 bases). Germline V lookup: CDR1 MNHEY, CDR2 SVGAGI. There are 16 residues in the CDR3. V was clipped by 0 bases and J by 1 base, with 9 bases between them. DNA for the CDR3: TGTGCCAGCAGTTACTCAGTAGGGGGGAACACCGGGGAGCTGTTTTTT. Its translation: CASSYSVGGNTGELFF.

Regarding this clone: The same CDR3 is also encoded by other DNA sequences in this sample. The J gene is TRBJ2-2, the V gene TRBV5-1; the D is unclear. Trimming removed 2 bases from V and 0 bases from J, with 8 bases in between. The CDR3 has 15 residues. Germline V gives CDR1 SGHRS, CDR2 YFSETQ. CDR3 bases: TGCGCCAGCAGCTTAGTCACCGCGAACACCGGGGAGCTGTTTTTT. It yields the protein CASSLVTANTGELFF.

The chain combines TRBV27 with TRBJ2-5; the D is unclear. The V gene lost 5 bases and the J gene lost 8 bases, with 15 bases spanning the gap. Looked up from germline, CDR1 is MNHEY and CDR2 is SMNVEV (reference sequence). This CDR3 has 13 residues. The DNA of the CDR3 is TGTGCCAGCAGTCCGCGTGGGCAGCCAACCCAGTACTTC. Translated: CASSPRGQPTQYF.

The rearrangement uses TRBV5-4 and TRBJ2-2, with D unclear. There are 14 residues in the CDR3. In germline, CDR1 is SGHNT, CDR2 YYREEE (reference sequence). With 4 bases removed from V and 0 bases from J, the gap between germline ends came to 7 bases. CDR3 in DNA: TGTGCCAGCAGCCCCCAACCGAACACCGGGGAGCTGTTTTTT. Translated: CASSPQPNTGELFF.

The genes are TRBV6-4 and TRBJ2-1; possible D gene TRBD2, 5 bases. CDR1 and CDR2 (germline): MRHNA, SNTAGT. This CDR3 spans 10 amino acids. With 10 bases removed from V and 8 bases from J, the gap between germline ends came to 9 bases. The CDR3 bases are TGTGCCAAACAGAGGGATGAGCAGTTCTTC. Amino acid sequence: CAKQRDEQFF.

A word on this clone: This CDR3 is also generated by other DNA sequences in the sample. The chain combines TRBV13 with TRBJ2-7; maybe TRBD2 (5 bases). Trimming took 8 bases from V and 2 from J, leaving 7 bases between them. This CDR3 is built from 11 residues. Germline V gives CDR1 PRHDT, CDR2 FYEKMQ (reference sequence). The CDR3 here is CASSGTYEQYF. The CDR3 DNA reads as TGTGCCAGCTCGGGAACCTACGAGCAGTACTTC.

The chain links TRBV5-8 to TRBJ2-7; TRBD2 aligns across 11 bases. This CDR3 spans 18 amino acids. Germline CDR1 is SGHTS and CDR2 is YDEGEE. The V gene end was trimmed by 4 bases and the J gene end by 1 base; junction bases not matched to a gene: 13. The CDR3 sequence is CASSTAGGTSGSSYEQYF. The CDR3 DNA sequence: TGTGCCAGCAGCACGGCAGGGGGGACTAGCGGATCTTCCTACGAGCAGTACTTC.

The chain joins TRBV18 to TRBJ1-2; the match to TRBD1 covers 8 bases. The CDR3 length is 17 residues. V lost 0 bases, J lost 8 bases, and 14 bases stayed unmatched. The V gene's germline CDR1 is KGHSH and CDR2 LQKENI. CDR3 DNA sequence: TGTGCCAGCTCACCACCTGTTCCTGACAGGGGAAATCAGGGCTACACCTTC. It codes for CASSPPVPDRGNQGYTF.

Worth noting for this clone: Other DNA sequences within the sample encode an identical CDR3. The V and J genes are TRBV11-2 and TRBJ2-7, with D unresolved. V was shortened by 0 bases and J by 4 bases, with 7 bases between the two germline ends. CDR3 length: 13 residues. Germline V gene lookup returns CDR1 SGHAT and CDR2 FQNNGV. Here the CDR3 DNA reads TGTGCCAGCAGCTTAGACACCGATTACGAGCAGTACTTC. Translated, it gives CASSLDTDYEQYF.

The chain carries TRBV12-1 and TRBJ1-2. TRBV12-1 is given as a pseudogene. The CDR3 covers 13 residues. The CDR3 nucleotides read TGTGCCAGCAGCTCCACTGCTAACTATGGCTACACCTTC. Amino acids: CASSSTANYGYTF.

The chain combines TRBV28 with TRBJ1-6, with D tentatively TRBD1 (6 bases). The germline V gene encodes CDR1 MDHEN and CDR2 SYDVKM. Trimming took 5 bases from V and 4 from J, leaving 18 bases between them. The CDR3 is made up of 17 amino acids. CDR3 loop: CASSGGGLPQYNSPLHF. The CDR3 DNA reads TGTGCCAGCAGTGGTGGGGGGCTCCCACAATATAATTCACCCCTCCACTTT.

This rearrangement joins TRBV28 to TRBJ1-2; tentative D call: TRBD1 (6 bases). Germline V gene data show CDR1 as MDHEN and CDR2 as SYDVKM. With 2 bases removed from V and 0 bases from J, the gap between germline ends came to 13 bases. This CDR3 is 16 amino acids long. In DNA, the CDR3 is TGTGCCAGCAGTTTACAGGGGTCTCCAACTAACTATGGCTACACCTTC. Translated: CASSLQGSPTNYGYTF.

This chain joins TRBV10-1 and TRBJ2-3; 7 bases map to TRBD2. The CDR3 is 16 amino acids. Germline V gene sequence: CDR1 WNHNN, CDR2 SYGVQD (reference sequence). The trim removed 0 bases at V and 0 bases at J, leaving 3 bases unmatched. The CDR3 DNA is TGCGCCAGCAGTGAGTCGCGCGGGGGTAGCACAGATACGCAGTATTTT. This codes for CASSESRGGSTDTQYF.

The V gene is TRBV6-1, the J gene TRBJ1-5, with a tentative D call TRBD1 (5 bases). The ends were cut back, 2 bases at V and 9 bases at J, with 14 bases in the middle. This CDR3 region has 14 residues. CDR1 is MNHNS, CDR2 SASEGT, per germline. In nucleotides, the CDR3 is TGTGCCAGCAGTGAAAGCCAAGGGGTTTGGCCCCAGCATTTT. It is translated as CASSESQGVWPQHF.

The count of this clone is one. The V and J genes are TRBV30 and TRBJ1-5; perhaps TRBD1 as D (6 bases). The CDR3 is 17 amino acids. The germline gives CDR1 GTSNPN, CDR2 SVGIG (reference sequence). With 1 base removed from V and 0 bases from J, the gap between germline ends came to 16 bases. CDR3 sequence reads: CAWSGARGDNSNQPQHF. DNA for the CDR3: TGTGCCTGGAGTGGGGCCAGGGGCGATAATAGCAATCAGCCCCAGCATTTT.

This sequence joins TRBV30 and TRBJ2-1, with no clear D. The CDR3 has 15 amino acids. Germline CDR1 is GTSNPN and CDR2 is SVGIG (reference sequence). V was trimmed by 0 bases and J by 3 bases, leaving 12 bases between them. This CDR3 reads CAWSVLGKYYNEQFF. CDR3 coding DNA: TGTGCCTGGAGTGTACTTGGAAAATACTACAATGAGCAGTTCTTC.

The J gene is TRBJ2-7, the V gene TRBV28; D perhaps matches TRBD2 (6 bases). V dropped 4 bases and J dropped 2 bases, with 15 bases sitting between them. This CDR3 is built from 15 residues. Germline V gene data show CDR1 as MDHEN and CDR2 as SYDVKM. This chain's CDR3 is CASSSPGGPTYEQYF. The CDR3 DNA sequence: TGTGCCAGCAGTTCCCCCGGGGGACCAACCTACGAGCAGTACTTC.

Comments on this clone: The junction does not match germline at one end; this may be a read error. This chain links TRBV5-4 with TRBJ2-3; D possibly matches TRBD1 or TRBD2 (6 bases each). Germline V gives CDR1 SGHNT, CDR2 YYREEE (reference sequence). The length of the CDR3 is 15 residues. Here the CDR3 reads CASSLKEGPTGTQYF. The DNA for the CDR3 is TGTGCCAGCAGCTTGAAGGAGGGACCGACAGGTACGCAGTATTTT.

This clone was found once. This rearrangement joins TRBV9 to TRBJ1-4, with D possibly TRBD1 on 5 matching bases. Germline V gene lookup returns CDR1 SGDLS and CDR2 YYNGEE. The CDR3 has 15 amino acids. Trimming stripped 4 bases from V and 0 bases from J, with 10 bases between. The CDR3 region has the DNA TGTGCCAGCAGCCAAGGGGATCCAACTAATGAAAAACTGTTTTTT. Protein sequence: CASSQGDPTNEKLFF.

The CDR3 protein is CTSSQGLARQETQYF. The CDR3 DNA follows: TGCACCAGCAGCCAAGGACTAGCGAGACAAGAGACCCAGTACTTC. The chain has TRBV1 and TRBJ2-5; the table's D call, TRBD2, has no DNA check behind it. TRBV1 is a pseudogene locus. The CDR3 totals 15 residues.

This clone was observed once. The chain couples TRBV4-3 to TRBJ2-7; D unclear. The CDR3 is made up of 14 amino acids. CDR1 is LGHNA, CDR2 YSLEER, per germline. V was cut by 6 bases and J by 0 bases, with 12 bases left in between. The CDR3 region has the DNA TGCGCCAGCAGTCCGGACGTCTTCTCCTACGAGCAGTACTTC. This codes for CASSPDVFSYEQYF.

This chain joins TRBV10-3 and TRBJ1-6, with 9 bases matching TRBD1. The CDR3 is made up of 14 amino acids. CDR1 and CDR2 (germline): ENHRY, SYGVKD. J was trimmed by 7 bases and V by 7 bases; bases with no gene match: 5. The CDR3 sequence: CAINPTGGNSPLHF. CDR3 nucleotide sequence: TGTGCCATCAACCCGACAGGGGGGAATTCACCCCTCCACTTT.

CDR3 nucleotides: TGTGCCAGCAGTGACGGGCCGGGGGGTGGTACGCAGTATTTT. Its protein is CASSDGPGGGTQYF. V usage is TRBV6-5 and J usage is TRBJ2-3; 7 nucleotides match TRBD2. This CDR3 is built from 14 residues. The trim removed 5 bases at V and 8 bases at J, leaving 10 bases unmatched. CDR1 and CDR2 (germline): MNHEY, SVGAGI.

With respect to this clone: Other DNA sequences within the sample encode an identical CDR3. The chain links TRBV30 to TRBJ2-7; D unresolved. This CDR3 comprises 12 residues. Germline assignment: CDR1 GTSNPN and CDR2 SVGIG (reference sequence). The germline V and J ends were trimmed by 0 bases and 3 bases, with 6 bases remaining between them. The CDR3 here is CAWSVHGYEQYF. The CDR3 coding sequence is TGTGCCTGGAGTGTACACGGCTACGAGCAGTACTTC.